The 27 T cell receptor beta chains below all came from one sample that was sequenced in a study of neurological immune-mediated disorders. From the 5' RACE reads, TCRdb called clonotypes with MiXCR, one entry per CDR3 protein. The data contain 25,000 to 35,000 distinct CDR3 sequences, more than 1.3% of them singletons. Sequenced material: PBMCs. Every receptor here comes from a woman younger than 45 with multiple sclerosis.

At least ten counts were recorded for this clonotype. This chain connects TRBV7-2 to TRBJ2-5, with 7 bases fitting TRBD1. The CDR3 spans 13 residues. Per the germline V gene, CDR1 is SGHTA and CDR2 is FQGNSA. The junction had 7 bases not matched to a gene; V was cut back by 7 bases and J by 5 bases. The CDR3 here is CASTNRGGETQYF. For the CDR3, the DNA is TGTGCCAGCACCAACAGGGGCGGGGAGACCCAGTACTTC.

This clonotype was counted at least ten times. The CDR3 DNA sequence: TGTGCCAGCGGGGGGACACTAGAGCAGTTCTTC. Its protein is CASGGTLEQFF. The chain has TRBV28 and TRBJ2-1; the D call may be TRBD1 or TRBD2 (6 bases each). CDR3 size: 11 residues. Germline V gives CDR1 MDHEN, CDR2 SYDVKM. Trimming took off 8 bases at V and 10 bases at J, with 12 bases between the two ends.

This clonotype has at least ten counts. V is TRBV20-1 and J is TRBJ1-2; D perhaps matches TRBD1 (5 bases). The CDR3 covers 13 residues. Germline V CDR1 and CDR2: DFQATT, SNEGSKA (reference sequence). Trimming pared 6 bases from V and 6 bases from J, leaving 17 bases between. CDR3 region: CSASNGAGDGYTF. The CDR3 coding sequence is TGCAGTGCGTCTAATGGGGCGGGAGATGGCTACACCTTC.

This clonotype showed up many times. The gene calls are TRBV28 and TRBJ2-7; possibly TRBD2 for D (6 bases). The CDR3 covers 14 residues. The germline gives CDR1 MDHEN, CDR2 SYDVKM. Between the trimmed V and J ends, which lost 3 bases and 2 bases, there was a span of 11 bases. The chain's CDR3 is CASSFGGNAYEQYF. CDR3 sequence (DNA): TGTGCCAGCAGTTTTGGAGGGAATGCCTACGAGCAGTACTTC.

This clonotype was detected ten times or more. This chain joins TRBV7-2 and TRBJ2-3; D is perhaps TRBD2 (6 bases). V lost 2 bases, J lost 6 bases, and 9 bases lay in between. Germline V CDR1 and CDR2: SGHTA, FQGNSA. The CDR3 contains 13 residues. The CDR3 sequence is CASSLNGGDTQYF. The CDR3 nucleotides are TGTGCCAGCAGCTTAAACGGGGGTGATACGCAGTATTTT.

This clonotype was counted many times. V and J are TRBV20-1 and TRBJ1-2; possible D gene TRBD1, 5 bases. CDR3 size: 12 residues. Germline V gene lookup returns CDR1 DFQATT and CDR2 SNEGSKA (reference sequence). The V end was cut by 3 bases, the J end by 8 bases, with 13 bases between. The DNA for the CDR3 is TGCAGTGCTAGCGGAGGGGCGTGGGGCTACACCTTC. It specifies CSASGGAWGYTF.

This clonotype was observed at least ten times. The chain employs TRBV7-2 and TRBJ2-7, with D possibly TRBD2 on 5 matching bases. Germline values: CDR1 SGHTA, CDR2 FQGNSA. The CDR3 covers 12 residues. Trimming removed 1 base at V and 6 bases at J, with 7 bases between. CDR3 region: CASSLVTSEQYF. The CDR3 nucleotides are TGTGCCAGCAGCTTAGTTACTAGCGAGCAGTACTTC.

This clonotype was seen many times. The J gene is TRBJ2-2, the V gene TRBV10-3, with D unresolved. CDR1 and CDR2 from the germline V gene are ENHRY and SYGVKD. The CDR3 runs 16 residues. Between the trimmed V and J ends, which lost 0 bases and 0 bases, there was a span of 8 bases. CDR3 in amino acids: CAISESKAANTGELFF. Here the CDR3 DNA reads TGTGCCATCAGTGAGTCGAAGGCGGCGAACACCGGGGAGCTGTTTTTT.

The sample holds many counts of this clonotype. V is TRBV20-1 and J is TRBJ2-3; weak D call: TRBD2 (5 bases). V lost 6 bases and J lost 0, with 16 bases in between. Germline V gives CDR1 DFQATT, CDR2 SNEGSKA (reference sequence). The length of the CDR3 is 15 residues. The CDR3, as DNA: TGCAGTGCACTTGGACTCCTAGATAGCACAGATACGCAGTATTTT. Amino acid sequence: CSALGLLDSTDTQYF.

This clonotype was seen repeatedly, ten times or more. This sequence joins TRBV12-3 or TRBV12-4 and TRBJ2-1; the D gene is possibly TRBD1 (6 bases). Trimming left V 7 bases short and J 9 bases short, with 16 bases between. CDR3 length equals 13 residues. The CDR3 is CASNLQGAPEQFF. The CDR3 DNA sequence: TGTGCCAGCAACCTACAGGGAGCCCCTGAGCAGTTCTTC.

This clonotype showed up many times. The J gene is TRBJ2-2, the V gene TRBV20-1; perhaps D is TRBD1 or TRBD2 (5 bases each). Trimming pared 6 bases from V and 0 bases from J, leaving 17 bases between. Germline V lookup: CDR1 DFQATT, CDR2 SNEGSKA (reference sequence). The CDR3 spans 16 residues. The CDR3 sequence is CSARSPGTSNTGELFF. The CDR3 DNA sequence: TGCAGTGCCCGCAGTCCCGGGACGTCGAACACCGGGGAGCTGTTTTTT.

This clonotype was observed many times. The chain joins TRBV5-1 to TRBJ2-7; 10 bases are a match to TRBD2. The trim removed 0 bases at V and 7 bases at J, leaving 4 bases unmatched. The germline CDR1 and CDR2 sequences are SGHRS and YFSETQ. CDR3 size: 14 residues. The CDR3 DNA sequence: TGCGCCAGCAGCTTGGTAGCGGGGGGCCTGGAGCAGTACTTC. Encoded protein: CASSLVAGGLEQYF. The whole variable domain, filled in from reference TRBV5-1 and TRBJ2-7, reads KAGVTQTPRYLIKTRGQQVTLSCSPISGHRSVSWYQQTPGQGLQFLFEYFSETQRNKGNFPGRFSGRQFSNSRSEMNVSTLELGDSALYLCASSLVAGGLEQYFGPGTRLTVT.

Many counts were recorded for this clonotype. CDR3 nucleotide sequence: TGTGCCAGCAGCGAGTCCTACGAGCAGTACTTC. It translates to CASSESYEQYF. The chain carries TRBV7-9 and TRBJ2-7; the D is unclear. Germline CDR1 and CDR2: SEHNR and FQNEAQ (reference sequence). V dropped 5 bases and J dropped 1 base, with 3 bases sitting between them. This CDR3 contains 11 residues. The full variable domain, rest sourced from reference TRBV7-9 and TRBJ2-7, is DTGVSQNPRHKITKRGQNVTFRCDPISEHNRLYWYRQTLGQGPEFLTYFQNEAQLEKSRLLSDRFSAERPKGSFSTLEIQRTEQGDSAMYLCASSESYEQYFGPGTRLTVT.

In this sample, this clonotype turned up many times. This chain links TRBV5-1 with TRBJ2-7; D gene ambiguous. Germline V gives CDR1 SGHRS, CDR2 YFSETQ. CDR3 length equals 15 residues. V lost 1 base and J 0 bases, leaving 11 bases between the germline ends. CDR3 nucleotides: TGCGCCAGCAGCTTGCAGGCCCCGAGCTCCTACGAGCAGTACTTC. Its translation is CASSLQAPSSYEQYF.

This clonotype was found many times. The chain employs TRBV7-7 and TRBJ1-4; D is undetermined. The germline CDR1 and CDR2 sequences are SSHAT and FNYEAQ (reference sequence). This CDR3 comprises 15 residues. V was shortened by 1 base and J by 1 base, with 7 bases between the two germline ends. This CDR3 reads CASSLGAGTNEKLFF. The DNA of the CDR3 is TGTGCCAGCAGCTTAGGGGCCGGAACTAATGAAAAACTGTTTTTT.

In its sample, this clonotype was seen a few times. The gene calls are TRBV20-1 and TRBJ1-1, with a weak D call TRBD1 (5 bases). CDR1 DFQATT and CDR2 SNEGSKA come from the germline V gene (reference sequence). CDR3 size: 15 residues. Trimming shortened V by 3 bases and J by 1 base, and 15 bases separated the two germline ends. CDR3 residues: CSASRPVGGNTEAFF. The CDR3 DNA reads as TGCAGTGCTAGCCGCCCAGTTGGGGGGAACACTGAAGCTTTCTTT.

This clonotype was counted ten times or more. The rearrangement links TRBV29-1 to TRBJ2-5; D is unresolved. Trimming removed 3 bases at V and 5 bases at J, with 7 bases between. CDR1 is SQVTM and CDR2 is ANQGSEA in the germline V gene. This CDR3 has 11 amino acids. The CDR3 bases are TGCAGCGTTGATTTGGGGGAGACCCAGTACTTC. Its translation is CSVDLGETQYF.

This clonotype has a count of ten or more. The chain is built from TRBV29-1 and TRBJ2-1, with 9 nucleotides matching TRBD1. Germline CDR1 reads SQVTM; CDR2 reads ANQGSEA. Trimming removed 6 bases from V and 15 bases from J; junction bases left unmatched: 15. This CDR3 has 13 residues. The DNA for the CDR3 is TGCAGCGTCCAAAAGGAGACAGGGGGTAGTCTGTTCTTC. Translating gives CSVQKETGGSLFF.

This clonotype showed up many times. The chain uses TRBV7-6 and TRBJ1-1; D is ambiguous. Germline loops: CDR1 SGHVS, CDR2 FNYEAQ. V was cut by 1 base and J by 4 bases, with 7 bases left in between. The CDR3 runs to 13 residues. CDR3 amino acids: CASSLGGVTEAFF. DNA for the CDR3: TGTGCCAGCAGCTTAGGGGGAGTCACTGAAGCTTTCTTT.

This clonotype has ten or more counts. The CDR3 DNA reads TGTGCCAGCAGCCCGAGGTCCCGGGGGAACACTGAAGCTTTCTTT. This gives the protein CASSPRSRGNTEAFF. V is TRBV7-9 and J is TRBJ1-1; D gene ambiguous. V dropped 5 bases and J dropped 1 base, with 14 bases sitting between them. Germline V CDR1 and CDR2: SEHNR, FQNEAQ (reference sequence). CDR3 length: 15 residues.

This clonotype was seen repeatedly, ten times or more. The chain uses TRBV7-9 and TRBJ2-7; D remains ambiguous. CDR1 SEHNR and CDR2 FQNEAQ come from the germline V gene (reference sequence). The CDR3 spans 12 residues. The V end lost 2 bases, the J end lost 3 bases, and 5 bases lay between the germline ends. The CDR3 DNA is TGTGCCAGCAGCTTAATGGTCTACGAGCAGTACTTC. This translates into CASSLMVYEQYF.

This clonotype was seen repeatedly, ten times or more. The CDR3 DNA reads as TGTGCCAGCGGGTACTACAGGGGCCTTGGTCAGCCCCAGCATTTT. Protein sequence: CASGYYRGLGQPQHF. V is TRBV12-3 or TRBV12-4 and J is TRBJ1-5; 7 bases agree with TRBD1. This CDR3 is built from 15 residues. The ends lost 8 bases at V and 6 bases at J; junction bases unmatched: 13.

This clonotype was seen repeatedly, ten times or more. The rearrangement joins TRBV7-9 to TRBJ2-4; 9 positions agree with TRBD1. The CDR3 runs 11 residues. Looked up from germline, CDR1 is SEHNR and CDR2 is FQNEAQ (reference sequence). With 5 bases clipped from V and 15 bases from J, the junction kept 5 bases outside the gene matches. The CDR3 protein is CASSPLGQGYF. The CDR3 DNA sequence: TGTGCCAGCAGCCCTTTGGGACAGGGGTACTTC. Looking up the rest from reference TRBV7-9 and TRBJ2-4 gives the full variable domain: DTGVSQNPRHKITKRGQNVTFRCDPISEHNRLYWYRQTLGQGPEFLTYFQNEAQLEKSRLLSDRFSAERPKGSFSTLEIQRTEQGDSAMYLCASSPLGQGYFGAGTRLSVL.

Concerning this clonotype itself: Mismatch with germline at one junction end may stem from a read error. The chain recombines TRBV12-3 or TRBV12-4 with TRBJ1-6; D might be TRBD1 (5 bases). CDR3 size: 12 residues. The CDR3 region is CASGGGGSPLHF. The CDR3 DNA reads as TGTGCCAGTGGCGGGGGTGGTTCACCCCTACACTTT.

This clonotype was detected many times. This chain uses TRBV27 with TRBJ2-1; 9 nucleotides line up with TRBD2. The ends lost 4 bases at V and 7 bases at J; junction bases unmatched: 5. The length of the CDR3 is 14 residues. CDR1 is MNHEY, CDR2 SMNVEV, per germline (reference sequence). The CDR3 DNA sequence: TGTGCCAGCAGTTCCGCGGGGGGGCGGAATGAGCAGTTCTTC. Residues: CASSSAGGRNEQFF.

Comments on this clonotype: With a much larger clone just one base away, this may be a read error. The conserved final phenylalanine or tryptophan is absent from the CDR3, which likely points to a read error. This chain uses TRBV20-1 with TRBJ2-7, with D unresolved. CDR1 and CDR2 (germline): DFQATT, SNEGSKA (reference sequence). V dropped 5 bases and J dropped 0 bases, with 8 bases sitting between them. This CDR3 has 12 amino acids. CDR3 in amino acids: CSAEYSSYEQYC. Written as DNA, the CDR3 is TGCAGTGCTGAGTATAGCTCCTACGAGCAGTACTGC.

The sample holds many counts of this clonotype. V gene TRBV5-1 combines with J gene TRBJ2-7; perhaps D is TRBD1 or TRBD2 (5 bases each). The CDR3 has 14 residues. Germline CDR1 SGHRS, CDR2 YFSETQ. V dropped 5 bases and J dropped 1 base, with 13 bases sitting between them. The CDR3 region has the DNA TGCGCCAGCAGTGGGGGTCGGAGATCCTACGAGCAGTACTTC. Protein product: CASSGGRRSYEQYF.